This T cell receptor beta chain was captured in a study of PD-L1 blockade in urothelial cancer. Study-level information: About 85% of the roughly 30 patients were males with bladder-origin urothelial cancer. Blood samples had a median of 141,255 T cells, approximately 83,000 unique TCRs, and clonality 0.075 to 0.095.

General study points: Improved survival was predicted by pretreatment blood TCR clonality below the median.

As regards this clone: Its antigen is undetermined.

Profiled with immunoSEQ multiplex PCR; TCRdb holds only in-frame clones, not every one. The data contain approximately 86,000 clones, 85% of them singletons. The CDR3 totals 13 residues. Losses at the gene ends were 4 bases for V and 6 bases for J; bases not matched to a gene: 5. Germline V gene sequence: CDR1 SGHTA, CDR2 FQGTGA. Time point specified: pretreatment peripheral blood. This clonotype was sampled from a man aged 40-49 years with urothelial cancer. The sequencing here drew on PBMCs, taken around atezolizumab (anti-PD-L1) treatment. The rearrangement links TRBV7-3 to TRBJ2-5; 7 bases align to TRBD1. CDR3 DNA: TGTGCCAGCAGCTCCGACAGGGACAAGACCCAGTACTTC. Protein: CASSSDRDKTQYF.